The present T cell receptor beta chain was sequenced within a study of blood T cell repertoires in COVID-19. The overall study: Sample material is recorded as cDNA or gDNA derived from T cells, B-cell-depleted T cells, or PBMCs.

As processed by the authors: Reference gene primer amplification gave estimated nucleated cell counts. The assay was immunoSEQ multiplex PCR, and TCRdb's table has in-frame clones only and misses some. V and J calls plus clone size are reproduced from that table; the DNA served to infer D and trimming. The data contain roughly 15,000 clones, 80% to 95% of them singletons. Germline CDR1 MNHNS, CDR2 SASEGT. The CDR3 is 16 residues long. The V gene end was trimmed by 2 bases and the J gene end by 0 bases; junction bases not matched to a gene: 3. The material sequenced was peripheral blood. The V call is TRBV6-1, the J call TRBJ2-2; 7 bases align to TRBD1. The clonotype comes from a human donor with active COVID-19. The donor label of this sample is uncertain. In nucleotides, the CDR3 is TGTGCCAGCAGTGAATGGACAGGATCGAACACCGGGGAGCTGTTTTTT. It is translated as CASSEWTGSNTGELFF.